Below are 31 T cell receptor beta chains sequenced from a single sample in a study of blood T cell repertoires in COVID-19. Clones were sequenced by immunoSEQ multiplex PCR, and TCRdb holds only the in-frame ones, with some missing. The repertoire holds 150,000 to 200,000 clones, with roughly four fifths as singletons. The sample was peripheral blood. The source is a man between 65 and 80 years old who had recovered from COVID-19.

This chain joins TRBV7-9 and TRBJ2-7; 8 bases are a match to TRBD1. V was pared by 5 bases and J by 3 bases, with 3 bases of the junction left unmatched. CDR3 length: 13 residues. Germline CDR1 reads SEHNR; CDR2 reads FQNEAQ (reference sequence). The DNA for the CDR3 is TGTGCCAGCAGCAGACAGGGGTTCTACGAGCAGTACTTC. This sequence encodes CASSRQGFYEQYF.

This sequence joins TRBV13 and TRBJ2-3; no clear D gene. Germline loops: CDR1 PRHDT, CDR2 FYEKMQ (reference sequence). CDR3 length equals 15 residues. V gave up 5 bases and J gave up 0 bases, with 12 bases separating them. The CDR3 loop is CASSLQQTSTDTQYF. The CDR3 coding sequence is TGTGCCAGCAGCCTCCAACAGACAAGCACAGATACGCAGTATTTT.

V gene TRBV3-1 (or the pseudogene TRBV3-2) combines with J gene TRBJ1-4; 8 bases match TRBD1. The CDR3 has 14 residues. With 4 bases clipped from V and 7 bases from J, the junction kept 5 bases outside the gene matches. Germline CDR1 reads LGHDT; CDR2 reads YNNKEL (reference sequence). The CDR3 DNA sequence: TGTGCCAGCAGCCCGACAGGGGAGGGTGAAAAACTGTTTTTT. This gives the protein CASSPTGEGEKLFF.

The chain couples TRBV6-6 to TRBJ2-2, with D tentatively TRBD2 (5 bases). The germline CDR1 and CDR2 sequences are MNHNY and SVGAGI (reference sequence). With 2 bases removed from V and 1 base from J, the gap between germline ends came to 5 bases. The CDR3 consists of 14 residues. The DNA of the CDR3 is TGTGCCAGCAGTTACCGGGAGAACACCGGGGAGCTGTTTTTT. Translation: CASSYRENTGELFF.

This chain connects TRBV5-1 to TRBJ2-2; 13 positions match TRBD2. The V gene end was trimmed by 7 bases and the J gene end by 4 bases; junction bases not matched to a gene: 10. The CDR3 spans 17 residues. Germline V gives CDR1 SGHRS, CDR2 YFSETQ. CDR3 protein: CASSPTSGRAGTGELFF. The CDR3 DNA sequence: TGCGCCAGCTCCCCCACTAGCGGGAGGGCGGGCACCGGGGAGCTGTTTTTT.

CDR3 DNA: TGTGCCAGCAGCTTGGAACAGGGGACCTACAATGAGCAGTTCTTC. Amino acid sequence: CASSLEQGTYNEQFF. The rearrangement joins TRBV5-5 to TRBJ2-1; 7 bases agree with TRBD1. V gave up 0 bases and J gave up 2 bases; unmatched junction bases: 2. The germline CDR1 and CDR2 sequences are SGHKS and YYEKEE (reference sequence). There are 15 residues in the CDR3.

This chain uses TRBV7-9 with TRBJ2-6; D possibly corresponds to TRBD1 (6 bases). CDR3 length equals 17 residues. CDR1 SEHNR and CDR2 FQNEAQ come from the germline V gene (reference sequence). V was trimmed by 1 base and J by 0 bases, leaving 10 bases between them. The CDR3 protein is CASSLGGRGSGANVLTF. The CDR3 DNA is TGTGCCAGCAGCTTAGGCGGCAGGGGCTCTGGGGCCAACGTCCTGACTTTC. Complete variable domain (other parts from reference TRBV7-9 and TRBJ2-6): DTGVSQNPRHKITKRGQNVTFRCDPISEHNRLYWYRQTLGQGPEFLTYFQNEAQLEKSRLLSDRFSAERPKGSFSTLEIQRTEQGDSAMYLCASSLGGRGSGANVLTFGAGSRLTVL.

The chain combines TRBV19 with TRBJ2-3, with a possible D match to TRBD1 (6 bases). The CDR3 consists of 15 residues. The germline V gene has CDR1 LNHDA and CDR2 SQIVND (reference sequence). Deletions cut 7 bases from V and 6 bases from J, with 20 bases between. CDR3 in DNA: TGTGCCAGTAAAAGGGACACAGTACGTGGGGATACGCAGTATTTT. Encoded protein: CASKRDTVRGDTQYF.

The chain has TRBV9 and TRBJ1-4; 9 positions match TRBD1. The germline gives CDR1 SGDLS, CDR2 YYNGEE. The CDR3 runs 15 residues. Unmatched junction bases numbered 7, after V lost 3 bases and J lost 7 bases. The CDR3 is CASSETGGVSEKLFF. DNA of the CDR3: TGTGCCAGCAGCGAGACAGGGGGAGTGAGTGAAAAACTGTTTTTT. The full variable domain, in which reference TRBV9 and TRBJ1-4 provide the parts outside the CDR3, is DSGVTQTPKHLITATGQRVTLRCSPRSGDLSVYWYQQSLDQGLQFLIQYYNGEERAKGNILERFSAQQFPDLHSELNLSSLELGDSALYFCASSETGGVSEKLFFGSGTQLSVL.

This clone appeared a few times. The V and J genes are TRBV18 and TRBJ2-7, with TRBD2 matching over 7 bases. J lost 2 bases, V lost 2 bases, and 3 bases had no gene match. Germline values: CDR1 KGHSH, CDR2 LQKENI. The CDR3 has 14 amino acids. CDR3 sequence (DNA): TGTGCCAGCTCACCAGGGGAGGGCCCCTACGAGCAGTACTTC. Protein: CASSPGEGPYEQYF. The complete variable domain, with remaining parts taken from reference TRBV18 and TRBJ2-7, reads NAGVMQNPRHLVRRRGQEARLRCSPMKGHSHVYWYRQLPEEGLKFMVYLQKENIIDESGMPKERFSAEFPKEGPSILRIQQVVRGDSAAYFCASSPGEGPYEQYFGPGTRLTVT.

The CDR3, as DNA: TGTGCCAGTAGTAAAGGACTAGCGGGAAACGGGGAGCTGTTTTTT. Protein: CASSKGLAGNGELFF. The J gene is TRBJ2-2, the V gene TRBV19; 12 positions agree with TRBD2. J was trimmed by 7 bases and V by 4 bases; bases with no gene match: 4. The germline V gene encodes CDR1 LNHDA and CDR2 SQIVND (reference sequence). The CDR3 has 15 amino acids.

J is TRBJ2-5 and V is TRBV5-4, with 13 positions matching TRBD2. V lost 2 bases and J lost 4; bases outside the gene matches: 5. From germline, CDR1 is SGHNT and CDR2 YYREEE (reference sequence). The CDR3 is made up of 16 amino acids. CDR3 residues: CASSLLAGGVGETQYF. The DNA for the CDR3 is TGTGCCAGCAGCTTACTAGCGGGAGGGGTAGGAGAGACCCAGTACTTC.

The genes are TRBV11-3 and TRBJ2-7; no reliable D call. The CDR3 sequence is 20 residues long. The V gene's germline CDR1 is SGHNT and CDR2 YENEEA. The V and J ends lost 0 bases and 5 bases respectively, with 29 bases between them. DNA of the CDR3: TGTGCCAGCAGCTTAGATTTGAGATCACGCGGCGGTCGTGGAGTGGACGAGCAGTACTTC. Translated, it gives CASSLDLRSRGGRGVDEQYF.

This chain connects TRBV5-1 to TRBJ2-7, with D maybe TRBD1 (6 bases). The CDR3 totals 14 residues. Trimming took off 3 bases at V and 0 bases at J, with 10 bases between the two ends. Per the germline V gene, CDR1 is SGHRS and CDR2 is YFSETQ. CDR3 amino acids: CASSSQGSSYEQYF. CDR3 nucleotides: TGCGCCAGCAGCTCACAGGGAAGCTCCTACGAGCAGTACTTC.

This clone is a singleton in its sample. The chain carries TRBV2 and TRBJ2-1; D is possibly TRBD1 (6 bases). The CDR3 extends over 13 amino acids. The germline V gene has CDR1 SNHLY and CDR2 FYNNEI. With 6 bases removed from V and 2 bases from J, the gap between germline ends came to 8 bases. The CDR3 DNA sequence: TGTGCCAGCAGGGGGGCAACCTACAATGAGCAGTTCTTC. Its translation is CASRGATYNEQFF. Full variable domain (missing parts from reference TRBV2 and TRBJ2-1): EPEVTQTPSHQVTQMGQEVILRCVPISNHLYFYWYRQILGQKVEFLVSFYNNEISEKSEIFDDQFSVERPDGSNFTLKIRSTKLEDSAMYFCASRGATYNEQFFGPGTRLTVL.

This clone was recorded a few times. V and J are TRBV9 and TRBJ2-7, with 10 bases fitting TRBD2. Per germline, CDR1 SGDLS and CDR2 YYNGEE. This CDR3 contains 15 residues. V gave up 0 bases and J gave up 3 bases; unmatched junction bases: 3. This CDR3 reads CASSVGSGRYYEQYF. CDR3 nucleotide sequence: TGTGCCAGCAGCGTAGGTAGCGGGAGGTACTACGAGCAGTACTTC. Looking up the rest from reference TRBV9 and TRBJ2-7 gives the full variable domain: DSGVTQTPKHLITATGQRVTLRCSPRSGDLSVYWYQQSLDQGLQFLIQYYNGEERAKGNILERFSAQQFPDLHSELNLSSLELGDSALYFCASSVGSGRYYEQYFGPGTRLTVT.

CDR3 loop: CASSQHIQAPRETQYF. The CDR3 bases are TGTGCCAGCAGCCAGCATATACAGGCGCCGCGGGAGACCCAGTACTTC. The genes are TRBV3-1 (or the pseudogene TRBV3-2) and TRBJ2-5; tentatively, D is TRBD1 (5 bases). V lost 3 bases and J lost 5, with 19 bases in between. The CDR3 covers 16 residues. CDR1 is LGHDT and CDR2 is YNNKEL in the germline V gene (reference sequence).

This sequence joins TRBV18 and TRBJ2-3; a possible D gene is TRBD2 (7 bases). V gave up 3 bases and J gave up 2 bases, with 15 bases separating them. The CDR3 extends over 16 amino acids. Germline values: CDR1 KGHSH, CDR2 LQKENI. CDR3 sequence reads: CASSPFSGGDTDTQYF. In DNA, the CDR3 is TGTGCCAGCTCACCCTTTTCGGGGGGCGACACAGATACGCAGTATTTT.

CDR3 region: CASSLSPVEGVYEQYF. The CDR3 nucleotides are TGTGCCAGCAGCTTGTCGCCGGTCGAGGGGGTCTACGAGCAGTACTTC. This chain joins TRBV5-5 and TRBJ2-7; a possible D gene is TRBD1 (6 bases). CDR3 length equals 16 residues. The germline gives CDR1 SGHKS, CDR2 YYEKEE (reference sequence). The ends were cut back, 1 base at V and 3 bases at J, with 17 bases in the middle. Full variable domain (outside the CDR3, taken from reference TRBV5-5 and TRBJ2-7): DAGVTQSPTHLIKTRGQQVTLRCSPISGHKSVSWYQQVLGQGPQFIFQYYEKEERGRGNFPDRFSARQFPNYSSELNVNALLLGDSALYLCASSLSPVEGVYEQYFGPGTRLTVT.

This sequence joins TRBV4-1 and TRBJ1-6, with 7 bases matching TRBD1. Trimming removed 5 bases from V and 3 bases from J; junction bases left unmatched: 4. This CDR3 is built from 15 residues. Germline V gene lookup returns CDR1 MGHRA and CDR2 YSYEKL. The CDR3: CASSIRDSYNSPLHF. In DNA, the CDR3 is TGCGCCAGCAGCATACGGGACAGCTATAATTCACCCCTCCACTTT.

This chain joins TRBV18 and TRBJ2-1; the match to TRBD2 covers 12 bases. Germline values: CDR1 KGHSH, CDR2 LQKENI. V lost 3 bases and J lost 8; bases outside the gene matches: 20. The CDR3 runs to 20 residues. The CDR3 loop is CASSPFRGLAGGPSDHEQFF. The DNA for the CDR3 is TGTGCCAGCTCACCTTTTAGGGGGCTAGCGGGAGGGCCGAGCGATCATGAGCAGTTCTTC.

This sequence joins TRBV6-5 and TRBJ2-1, with 13 bases aligning to TRBD2. CDR1 and CDR2 from the germline V gene are MNHEY and SVGAGI. The CDR3 is made up of 15 amino acids. With 7 bases clipped from V and 5 bases from J, the junction kept 5 bases outside the gene matches. CDR3 nucleotides: TGTGCCAGCACTCCCGGGACTAGCGGGAACAATGAGCAGTTCTTC. The encoded protein is CASTPGTSGNNEQFF.

This chain connects TRBV7-2 to TRBJ2-6; 12 bases line up with TRBD1. The J segment lost 0 bases and the V segment lost 3 bases, leaving 3 bases of the junction unmatched. This CDR3 is 18 amino acids long. Germline V gene lookup returns CDR1 SGHTA and CDR2 FQGNSA. The CDR3 coding sequence is TGTGCCAGCAGCTTCGGGACAGGGGGCCTCTCTGGGGCCAACGTCCTGACTTTC. Translation: CASSFGTGGLSGANVLTF.

This clone has only a few counts. The chain recombines TRBV5-4 with TRBJ1-3; 7 bases agree with TRBD1. The ends lost 3 bases at V and 4 bases at J; junction bases unmatched: 7. The CDR3 extends over 15 amino acids. Germline CDR1 reads SGHNT; CDR2 reads YYREEE (reference sequence). CDR3 nucleotide sequence: TGTGCCAGCAGCTCCTACAGGGGCCCCGGAAACACCATATATTTT. This encodes CASSSYRGPGNTIYF.

The CDR3 protein is CATRTGSYNEQFF. DNA for the CDR3: TGTGCCACCCGGACAGGTTCCTACAATGAGCAGTTCTTC. This chain links TRBV28 with TRBJ2-1; 7 positions match TRBD1. Germline CDR1 and CDR2: MDHEN and SYDVKM. The CDR3 has 13 amino acids. J lost 1 base, V lost 10 bases, and 4 bases had no gene match.

This chain uses TRBV5-1 with TRBJ2-5, with D perhaps matching TRBD2 (5 bases). This CDR3 contains 14 residues. V dropped 0 bases and J dropped 5 bases, with 11 bases sitting between them. CDR1 is SGHRS and CDR2 is YFSETQ in the germline V gene. This CDR3 reads CASSLDGPGETQYF. The CDR3 DNA sequence: TGCGCCAGCAGCTTGGACGGGCCGGGGGAGACCCAGTACTTC.

CDR3 region: CSASKTSGRNEQYF. As DNA, the CDR3 is TGCAGTGCTAGTAAGACTAGCGGGAGGAATGAGCAGTACTTC. The V call is TRBV20-1, the J call TRBJ2-7, with 13 bases that match TRBD2. The V gene end was trimmed by 3 bases and the J gene end by 7 bases; junction bases not matched to a gene: 6. This CDR3 has 14 amino acids. The germline V gene has CDR1 DFQATT and CDR2 SNEGSKA (reference sequence).

In regard to this clone: The sample has other DNA sequences that encode this CDR3 too. The chain combines TRBV5-1 with TRBJ2-3; the D gene is possibly TRBD2 (6 bases). Germline V lookup: CDR1 SGHRS, CDR2 YFSETQ. The CDR3 has 15 amino acids. Trimming took 0 bases from V and 0 from J, leaving 8 bases between them. CDR3 sequence (DNA): TGCGCCAGCAGCTTGGGCGGGACTAGCACAGATACGCAGTATTTT. This gives the protein CASSLGGTSTDTQYF.

The chain joins TRBV27 to TRBJ1-5; D is possibly TRBD1 (6 bases). Germline V gene lookup returns CDR1 MNHEY and CDR2 SMNVEV (reference sequence). The length of the CDR3 is 18 residues. V lost 0 bases and J 2 bases, leaving 17 bases between the germline ends. CDR3 DNA sequence: TGTGCCAGCAGTTTATCGGGGGCAGGGATGTTCGGCAATCAGCCCCAGCATTTT. Translated: CASSLSGAGMFGNQPQHF.

This chain uses TRBV6-6 with TRBJ2-7, with 13 bases that match TRBD2. The CDR3 contains 14 residues. Germline assignment: CDR1 MNHNY and CDR2 SVGAGI (reference sequence). Trimming removed 4 bases from V and 6 bases from J; junction bases left unmatched: 3. The chain's CDR3 is CASSSGLAGAEQYF. The CDR3 region has the DNA TGTGCCAGCAGTTCAGGACTAGCGGGAGCCGAGCAGTACTTC.

Only a few counts were recorded for this clone. The chain recombines TRBV7-2 with TRBJ2-7; 8 nucleotides line up with TRBD1. Germline V gives CDR1 SGHTA, CDR2 FQGNSA. J was trimmed by 3 bases and V by 5 bases; bases with no gene match: 6. The CDR3 loop spans 14 amino acids. The CDR3: CASSPQTGVYEQYF. The CDR3 DNA sequence: TGTGCCAGCAGCCCCCAGACAGGGGTCTACGAGCAGTACTTC.